This T cell receptor (beta chain) came from a study of blood T cell repertoires in COVID-19. Across the whole study: T cells, B-cell-depleted T cells, or PBMCs provided the cDNA or gDNA that served as material.

The Seattle site enrolled patients during active infection and followed them longitudinally. In the original analysis: It was from reference gene primer amplification that nucleated cell counts were estimated. TCRdb keeps only in-frame clones here, not all; method: immunoSEQ multiplex PCR. The DNA gave D and trimming, while V, J and clone size come from that table. Of roughly 350,000 clones listed, about nine tenths are singletons. The origin of this receptor is a woman aged 70 to 79 with COVID-19, enrolled during active disease. The sample was peripheral blood.

The CDR3 DNA is TGCGCCAGCAGCTGGGGACAGGGGGAGACTGAAGCTTTCTTT. Translated: CASSWGQGETEAFF. The rearrangement links TRBV5-1 to TRBJ1-1, with 11 bases that match TRBD1. V trimming: 3 bases; J trimming: 5 bases; junction bases outside the gene matches: 3. Germline-derived CDR1 and CDR2 are SGHRS and YFSETQ. The CDR3 length is 14 residues.